This record concerns one T cell receptor (beta chain) sequence. Its target is not known. Preparation of the TCRbeta library was carried out with unique molecular identifiers. A single record per CDR3 protein comes from TCRdb applying MiXCR to the PCR reads. The table lists approximately 500,000 distinct CDR3 sequences, 10% of them singletons. This CDR3 is built from 17 residues. Looked up from germline, CDR1 is SGHRS and CDR2 is YFSETQ. The V segment lost 1 base and the J segment 4 bases; nucleotides outside the gene matches: 9. This record comes from a study of T-cell reconstitution after alpha-beta-depleted transplantation in children. Findings of the study overall: Roughly two months post-transplant, alpha-beta T cells reportedly originated from several hundred graft clones that had expanded. TCRbeta diversity was high at day 60 in some patients (a result of surviving recipient T cells and thymic progenitors). Newly produced T cells mostly accounted for T-cell counts and diversity one year post-transplant.

The receptor was isolated from a child aged 2-15 years with inherited bone marrow failure, due to receive a stem cell transplant. The rearrangement joins TRBV5-1 to TRBJ1-2; 11 bases match TRBD1. The source was PBMCs, collected before TCRalphabeta/CD19-depleted stem cell transplant. The CDR3 region has the DNA TGCGCCAGCAGCTTGTCCCGGACAGGGGGCGACGGCTATGGCTACACCTTC. It codes for CASSLSRTGGDGYGYTF.